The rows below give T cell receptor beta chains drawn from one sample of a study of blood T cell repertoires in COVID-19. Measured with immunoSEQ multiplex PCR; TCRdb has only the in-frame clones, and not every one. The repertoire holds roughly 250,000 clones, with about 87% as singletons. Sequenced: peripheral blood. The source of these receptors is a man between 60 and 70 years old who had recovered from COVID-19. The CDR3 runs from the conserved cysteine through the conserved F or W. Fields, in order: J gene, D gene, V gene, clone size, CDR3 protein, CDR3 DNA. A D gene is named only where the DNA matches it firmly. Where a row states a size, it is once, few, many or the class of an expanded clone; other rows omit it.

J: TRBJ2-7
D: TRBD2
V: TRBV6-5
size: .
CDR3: CASSSAREGSYEQYF
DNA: TGTGCCAGCAGTTCCGCCCGGGAGGGCTCCTACGAGCAGTACTTC

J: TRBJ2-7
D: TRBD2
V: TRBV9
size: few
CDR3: CASSGRGVNDEQYF
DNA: TGTGCCAGCAGCGGGCGGGGGGTTAATGACGAGCAGTACTTC

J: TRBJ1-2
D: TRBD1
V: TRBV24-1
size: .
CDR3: CATSDPYSQGGDGYTF
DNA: TGTGCCACCAGTGACCCCTACTCTCAGGGGGGCGATGGCTACACCTTC

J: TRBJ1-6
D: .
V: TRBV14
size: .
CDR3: CASSQWQGANSPLHF
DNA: TGTGCCAGCAGCCAATGGCAGGGCGCCAATTCACCCCTCCACTTT

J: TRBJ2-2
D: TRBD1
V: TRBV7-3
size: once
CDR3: CASGPRQGNTGELFF
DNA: TGTGCCAGCGGCCCCCGACAGGGAAACACCGGGGAGCTGTTTTTT

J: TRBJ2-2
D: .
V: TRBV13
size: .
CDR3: CASSSGQALGELFF
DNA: TGTGCCAGCAGCTCGGGACAAGCCCTCGGGGAGCTGTTTTTT

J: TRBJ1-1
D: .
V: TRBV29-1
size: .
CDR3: CSVGHGGRTEAFF
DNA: TGCAGCGTTGGGCATGGGGGGAGGACTGAAGCTTTCTTT

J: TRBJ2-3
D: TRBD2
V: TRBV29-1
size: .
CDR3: CSVEDLLSGGALSTDTQYF
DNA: TGCAGCGTTGAAGATCTTCTTAGCGGGGGGGCCCTAAGCACAGATACGCAGTATTTT

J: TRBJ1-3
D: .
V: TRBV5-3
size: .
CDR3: CARRQYETDRNLISGNTIYF
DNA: TGTGCCAGAAGACAGTACGAGACAGACCGGAATCTTATCTCTGGAAACACCATATATTTT

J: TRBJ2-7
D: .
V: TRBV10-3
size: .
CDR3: CAISHSTSYEQYF
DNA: TGTGCCATCAGTCATTCGACTAGCTACGAGCAGTACTTC

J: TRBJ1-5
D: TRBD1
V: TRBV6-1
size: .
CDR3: CASSEGTGSRQPQHF
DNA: TGTGCCAGCAGTGAAGGGACAGGGTCTCGTCAGCCCCAGCATTTT

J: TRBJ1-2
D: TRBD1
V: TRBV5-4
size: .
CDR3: CASSKGAQDYGYTF
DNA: TGTGCCAGCAGCAAGGGGGCGCAGGACTATGGCTACACCTTC

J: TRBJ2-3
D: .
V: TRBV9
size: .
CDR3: CASSVAELSTDTQYF
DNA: TGTGCCAGCAGCGTAGCTGAGCTAAGCACAGATACGCAGTATTTT

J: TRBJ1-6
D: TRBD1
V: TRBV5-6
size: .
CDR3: CASSVRTGLLHF
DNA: TGTGCCAGCAGCGTGAGGACAGGGCTCCTCCACTTT

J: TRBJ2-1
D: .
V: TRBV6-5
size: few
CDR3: CASSDDFSSYNEQFF
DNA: TGTGCCAGCAGCGACGACTTCAGCTCCTACAATGAGCAGTTCTTC

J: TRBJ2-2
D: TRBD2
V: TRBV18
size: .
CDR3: CASSPLTSGGTGELFF
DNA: TGTGCCAGCTCACCTTTGACTAGCGGGGGGACCGGGGAGCTGTTTTTT

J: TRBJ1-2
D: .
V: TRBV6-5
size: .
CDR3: CASRANGDYGYTF
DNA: TGTGCCAGCAGAGCAAACGGGGACTATGGCTACACCTTC

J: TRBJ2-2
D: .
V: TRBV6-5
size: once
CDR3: CASSYGQFTGELFF
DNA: TGTGCCAGCAGTTACGGGCAGTTCACCGGGGAGCTGTTTTTT

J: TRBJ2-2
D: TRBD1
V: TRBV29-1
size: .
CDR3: CSVGRDSAANTGELFF
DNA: TGCAGCGTTGGACGGGACAGCGCCGCGAACACCGGGGAGCTGTTTTTT

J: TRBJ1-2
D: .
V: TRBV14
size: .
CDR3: CASSQDRRAGGYTF
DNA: TGTGCCAGCAGCCAAGATCGGAGGGCGGGGGGCTACACCTTC

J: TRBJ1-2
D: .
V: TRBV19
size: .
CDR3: CASGGHLNYGYTF
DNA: TGTGCCAGTGGGGGCCACCTTAACTATGGCTACACCTTC

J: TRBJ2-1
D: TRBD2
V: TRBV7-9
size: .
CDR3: CASSARTSGGYNEQFF
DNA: TGTGCCAGCAGCGCCCGGACTAGCGGGGGCTACAATGAGCAGTTCTTC

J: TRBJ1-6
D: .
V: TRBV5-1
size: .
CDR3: CASSLKQNSPLHF
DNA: TGCGCCAGCAGCTTGAAACAGAATTCACCCCTCCACTTT

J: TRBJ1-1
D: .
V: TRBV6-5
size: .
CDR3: CASSYRTVTNTEAFF
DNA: TGTGCCAGCAGTTACCGGACAGTTACGAACACTGAAGCTTTCTTT

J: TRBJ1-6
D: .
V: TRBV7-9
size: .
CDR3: CASSLSVGPDNNSPLHF
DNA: TGTGCCAGCAGCTTGAGCGTCGGTCCGGACAATAATTCACCCCTCCACTTT

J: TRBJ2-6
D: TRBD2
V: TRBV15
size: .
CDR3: CATSRPSGGGRGANVLTF
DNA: TGTGCCACCAGCAGACCCTCTGGGGGAGGGAGAGGGGCCAACGTCCTGACTTTC

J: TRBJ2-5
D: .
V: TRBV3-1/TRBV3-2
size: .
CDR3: CASSQRVRRAELQETQYF
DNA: TGTGCCAGCAGCCAACGGGTCCGTAGAGCGGAACTACAAGAGACCCAGTACTTC

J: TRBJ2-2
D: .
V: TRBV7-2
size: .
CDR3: CASSYDITGELFF
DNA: TGTGCCAGCAGCTACGACATCACCGGGGAGCTGTTTTTT

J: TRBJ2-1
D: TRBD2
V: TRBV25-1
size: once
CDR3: CASSVTGTRSPNEQFF
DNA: TGTGCCAGCAGTGTCACCGGGACTAGGTCACCCAATGAGCAGTTCTTC

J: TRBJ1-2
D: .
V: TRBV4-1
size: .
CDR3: CASSQDAGPNYGYTF
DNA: TGCGCCAGCAGCCAAGATGCAGGGCCTAACTATGGCTACACCTTC

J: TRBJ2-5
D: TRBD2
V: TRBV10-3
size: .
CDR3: CAISEGLAGGSGQETQYF
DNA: TGTGCCATCAGTGAGGGACTAGCGGGGGGTTCGGGGCAAGAGACCCAGTACTTC